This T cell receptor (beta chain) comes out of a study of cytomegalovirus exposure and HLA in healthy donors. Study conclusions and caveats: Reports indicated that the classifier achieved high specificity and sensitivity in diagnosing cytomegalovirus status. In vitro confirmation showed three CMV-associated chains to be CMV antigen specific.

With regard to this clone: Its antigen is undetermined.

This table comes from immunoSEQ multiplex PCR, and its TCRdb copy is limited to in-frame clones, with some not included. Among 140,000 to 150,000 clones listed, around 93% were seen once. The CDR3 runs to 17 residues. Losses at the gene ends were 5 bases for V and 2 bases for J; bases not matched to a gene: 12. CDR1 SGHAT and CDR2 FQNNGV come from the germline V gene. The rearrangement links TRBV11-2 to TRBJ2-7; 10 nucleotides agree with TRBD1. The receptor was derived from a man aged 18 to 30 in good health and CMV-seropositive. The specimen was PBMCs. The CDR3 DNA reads TGTGCCAGCAGCGGTACCGGGACAGGGGCCCCACCCTACGAGCAGTACTTC. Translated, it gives CASSGTGTGAPPYEQYF.